This passage covers 32 T cell receptor beta chains from one sample sequenced in a study of T cells in localized non-small cell lung cancer. Only in-frame clones appear in the TCRdb table, and some are missing; sequencing was by immunoSEQ multiplex PCR. The sample shows tens of thousands of clones, just over 90% of them seen only once. The specimen comprised peripheral blood, sampled before any cancer treatment. Source of these receptors: a man between 40 and 69 years old with stage I lung adenocarcinoma.

The V gene is TRBV4-1, the J gene TRBJ2-3; TRBD2 agrees at 10 bases. The CDR3 covers 15 residues. Germline V gene data show CDR1 as MGHRA and CDR2 as YSYEKL. After removal of 6 bases from V and 1 base from J, the junction contained 4 bases not matched to a gene. CDR3 protein: CASRSGTSGTDTQYF. In nucleotides, the CDR3 is TGCGCCAGCAGATCCGGGACTAGCGGCACAGATACGCAGTATTTT.

The rearrangement joins TRBV6-4 to TRBJ2-1; a possible D gene is TRBD2 (6 bases). The germline V gene encodes CDR1 MRHNA and CDR2 SNTAGT. The CDR3 is 14 amino acids. Trimming took 1 base from V and 10 from J, leaving 14 bases between them. CDR3 bases: TGTGCCAGCAGTGACTGGGGCGGGACGGGGGAGCAGTTCTTC. Its translation: CASSDWGGTGEQFF.

The rearrangement uses TRBV28 and TRBJ1-1, with TRBD1 matching over 9 bases. Germline V CDR1 and CDR2: MDHEN, SYDVKM. J gave up 8 bases and V 3 bases, and 10 bases lay outside the gene matches. This CDR3 comprises 15 residues. The CDR3 loop is CASSFFPGQGGEAFF. The CDR3 nucleotides read TGTGCCAGCAGTTTTTTCCCGGGACAGGGAGGAGAAGCTTTCTTT. Using reference TRBV28 and TRBJ1-1 for the parts outside the CDR3, the full variable domain is DVKVTQSSRYLVKRTGEKVFLECVQDMDHENMFWYRQDPGLGLRLIYFSYDVKMKEKGDIPEGYSVSREKKERFSLILESASTNQTSMYLCASSFFPGQGGEAFFGQGTRLTVV.

The rearrangement links TRBV27 to TRBJ2-1, with D hard to call. The germline CDR1 and CDR2 sequences are MNHEY and SMNVEV (reference sequence). This CDR3 is 15 amino acids long. With 3 bases removed from V and 0 bases from J, the gap between germline ends came to 9 bases. CDR3 region: CASSFLPSSYNEQFF. In DNA, the CDR3 is TGTGCCAGCAGTTTTCTCCCAAGCTCCTACAATGAGCAGTTCTTC.

The chain joins TRBV5-1 to TRBJ2-1, with D perhaps TRBD2 (5 bases). Trimming took 0 bases from V and 8 from J, leaving 9 bases between them. The germline V gene has CDR1 SGHRS and CDR2 YFSETQ. The CDR3 consists of 13 residues. CDR3 bases: TGCGCCAGCAGCTTGGGTGCGGGCGATGAGCAGTTCTTC. Translated: CASSLGAGDEQFF.

The chain recombines TRBV4-3 with TRBJ2-1, with TRBD2 matching over 11 bases. In germline, CDR1 is LGHNA, CDR2 YSLEER. Trimming took 3 bases from V and 4 from J; bases not matched to a gene: 5. The CDR3 is 16 residues long. Here the CDR3 DNA reads TGCGCCAGCAGCCAGGATAGCGGGAGGGGGTACAATGAGCAGTTCTTC. Its translation: CASSQDSGRGYNEQFF.

J is TRBJ2-7 and V is TRBV7-2, with 11 positions matching TRBD2. The CDR3 contains 15 residues. Germline lookup yields CDR1 SGHTA and CDR2 FQGNSA. Trimming removed 5 bases from V and 3 bases from J; junction bases left unmatched: 6. The CDR3 DNA sequence: TGTGCCAGCAGCCTCACTAGCGGGAGCTACTACGAGCAGTACTTC. Its translation: CASSLTSGSYYEQYF.

The rearrangement joins TRBV4-3 to TRBJ1-3, with TRBD1 matching over 7 bases. The CDR3 sequence is 15 residues long. J gave up 4 bases and V 2 bases, and 5 bases lay outside the gene matches. Per the germline V gene, CDR1 is LGHNA and CDR2 is YSLEER. CDR3 loop: CASSQLSGGGNTIYF. CDR3 in DNA: TGCGCCAGCAGCCAACTTTCAGGGGGAGGAAACACCATATATTTT.

The rearrangement links TRBV14 to TRBJ2-1; no firm D call. Germline V CDR1 and CDR2: SGHDN, FVKESK. CDR3 length: 16 residues. The ends were cut back, 4 bases at V and 1 base at J, with 14 bases in the middle. The CDR3 DNA follows: TGTGCCAGCAGCCCAAGCAGCCAGGCGTCCTACAATGAGCAGTTCTTC. Its protein product is CASSPSSQASYNEQFF.

This rearrangement joins TRBV28 to TRBJ1-2, with D maybe TRBD1 (5 bases). The CDR3 spans 14 residues. CDR1 is MDHEN and CDR2 is SYDVKM in the germline V gene. The V end was cut by 3 bases, the J end by 7 bases, with 15 bases between. CDR3 coding DNA: TGTGCCAGCAGTTTCGGGCAGGGAATAGGTGGCTACACCTTC. Its translation: CASSFGQGIGGYTF.

This clone was detected once. The rearrangement links TRBV28 to TRBJ1-2; tentatively, D is TRBD1 (6 bases). From germline, CDR1 is MDHEN and CDR2 SYDVKM. The V gene lost 5 bases and the J gene lost 4 bases, with 20 bases spanning the gap. There are 16 residues in the CDR3. This CDR3 is CASSSSSETGTYGYTF. The CDR3 DNA reads TGTGCCAGCAGTAGTTCGTCCGAGACAGGAACCTATGGCTACACCTTC.

The V and J genes are TRBV9 and TRBJ2-7, with TRBD2 matching 9 bases. Per germline, CDR1 SGDLS and CDR2 YYNGEE. The V gene end was trimmed by 4 bases and the J gene end by 2 bases; junction bases not matched to a gene: 7. The CDR3 runs 15 residues. As DNA, the CDR3 is TGTGCCAGCAGCCTAAGCGGGGGGTCAGCCTACGAGCAGTACTTC. Encoded protein: CASSLSGGSAYEQYF.

This rearrangement joins TRBV18 to TRBJ1-1; D remains unclear. Germline V gives CDR1 KGHSH, CDR2 LQKENI. V dropped 3 bases and J dropped 0 bases, with 17 bases sitting between them. This CDR3 has 17 residues. DNA of the CDR3: TGTGCCAGCTCACCCCGTCAGCCAGGTTCGATGAACACTGAAGCTTTCTTT. Translated: CASSPRQPGSMNTEAFF.

This rearrangement joins TRBV2 to TRBJ1-3; no clear D gene. V was clipped by 4 bases and J by 0 bases, with 19 bases between them. CDR1 and CDR2 from the germline V gene are SNHLY and FYNNEI. The CDR3 covers 18 residues. The CDR3 nucleotides are TGTGCCAGCAGTGGTCTAAAAGGAGTGACCAGCTCTGGAAACACCATATATTTT. Its protein product is CASSGLKGVTSSGNTIYF.

V usage is TRBV27 and J usage is TRBJ2-7; tentatively, D is TRBD1 or TRBD2 (5 bases each). V was cut by 6 bases and J by 7 bases, with 22 bases left in between. CDR1 and CDR2 (germline): MNHEY, SMNVEV (reference sequence). The CDR3 length is 15 residues. CDR3 nucleotides: TGTGCCAGCAGGTCATGGGACCCCAGCCTGGGGGAGCAGTACTTC. Translated, it gives CASRSWDPSLGEQYF.

This chain connects TRBV9 to TRBJ2-5; tentatively, D is TRBD1 (6 bases). Germline V gene lookup returns CDR1 SGDLS and CDR2 YYNGEE. This CDR3 contains 14 residues. V was clipped by 0 bases and J by 3 bases, with 9 bases between them. The DNA of the CDR3 is TGTGCCAGCAGCGTAGGGTCAGGGGAAGAGACCCAGTACTTC. Translation: CASSVGSGEETQYF. Using reference TRBV9 and TRBJ2-5 for the parts outside the CDR3, the full variable domain is DSGVTQTPKHLITATGQRVTLRCSPRSGDLSVYWYQQSLDQGLQFLIQYYNGEERAKGNILERFSAQQFPDLHSELNLSSLELGDSALYFCASSVGSGEETQYFGPGTRLLVL.

This sequence joins TRBV29-1 and TRBJ2-5; D is uncertain. This CDR3 is built from 11 residues. Trimming stripped 5 bases from V and 4 bases from J, with 8 bases between. CDR1 is SQVTM and CDR2 is ANQGSEA in the germline V gene. The chain's CDR3 is CSVSLLETQYF. The DNA for the CDR3 is TGCAGCGTTTCACTCTTAGAGACCCAGTACTTC.

The V call is TRBV30, the J call TRBJ2-5; 10 nucleotides match TRBD2. J lost 1 base, V lost 4 bases, and 3 bases had no gene match. Germline V gene sequence: CDR1 GTSNPN, CDR2 SVGIG (reference sequence). The CDR3 has 14 residues. CDR3 bases: TGTGCCTGGACTAGCGGGAGAGGCCAAGAGACCCAGTACTTC. It encodes CAWTSGRGQETQYF.

This chain uses TRBV15 with TRBJ2-2; TRBD2 agrees at 9 bases. Germline V gene data show CDR1 as LNHNV and CDR2 as YYDKDF (reference sequence). V lost 2 bases and J lost 7; bases outside the gene matches: 8. The CDR3 is 16 amino acids. CDR3 protein: CATSRPGTSISGELFF. The DNA for the CDR3 is TGTGCCACCAGCAGACCCGGGACTAGCATAAGCGGGGAGCTGTTTTTT. Full variable domain (rest looked up from reference TRBV15 and TRBJ2-2): DAMVIQNPRYQVTQFGKPVTLSCSQTLNHNVMYWYQQKSSQAPKLLFHYYDKDFNNEADTPDNFQSRRPNTSFCFLDIRSPGLGDTAMYLCATSRPGTSISGELFFGEGSRLTVL.

This clone is labeled as medium-sized. The chain couples TRBV11-3 to TRBJ2-1; the D call may be TRBD1 or TRBD2 (6 bases each). From germline, CDR1 is SGHNT and CDR2 YENEEA. CDR3 length: 15 residues. V was pared by 1 base and J by 6 bases, with 13 bases between. The CDR3 region is CASSLVGGLGNEQFF. CDR3 DNA: TGTGCCAGCAGCTTAGTAGGGGGACTGGGCAATGAGCAGTTCTTC. Complete variable domain (other parts from reference TRBV11-3 and TRBJ2-1): EAGVVQSPRYKIIEKKQPVAFWCNPISGHNTLYWYLQNLGQGPELLIRYENEEAVDDSQLPKDRFSAERLKGVDSTLKIQPAELGDSAVYLCASSLVGGLGNEQFFGPGTRLTVL.

Here the CDR3 reads CASSLEGASHEQYF. CDR3 in DNA: TGTGCCAGCAGCCTAGAGGGTGCATCGCACGAGCAGTACTTC. The J gene is TRBJ2-7, the V gene TRBV7-9, with D possibly matching TRBD2 (5 bases). The CDR3 is 14 residues long. Germline lookup yields CDR1 SEHNR and CDR2 FQNEAQ (reference sequence). V lost 5 bases and J 5 bases, leaving 16 bases between the germline ends.

The chain combines TRBV4-1 with TRBJ1-5, with D possibly TRBD1 on 5 matching bases. With 4 bases removed from V and 0 bases from J, the gap between germline ends came to 10 bases. Germline V gene lookup returns CDR1 MGHRA and CDR2 YSYEKL. CDR3 length: 15 residues. CDR3 sequence (DNA): TGCGCCAGCAGCCCAGGGCAGCCTAGCAATCAGCCCCAGCATTTT. Its protein product is CASSPGQPSNQPQHF.

The chain has TRBV6-5 and TRBJ2-5, with D perhaps TRBD1 (6 bases). V shed 0 bases and J shed 5 bases, with 10 bases lying between them. Per the germline V gene, CDR1 is MNHEY and CDR2 is SVGAGI. This CDR3 has 14 amino acids. CDR3 residues: CASSYSDRSETQYF. The CDR3, as DNA: TGTGCCAGCAGTTACTCCGACAGGAGCGAGACCCAGTACTTC.

The DNA for the CDR3 is TGCGCCAGCAGCCCCGCGACTGCAACTAATGAAAAACTGTTTTTT. Translated: CASSPATATNEKLFF. The rearrangement joins TRBV5-1 to TRBJ1-4; D not resolved. CDR1 is SGHRS and CDR2 is YFSETQ in the germline V gene. Trimming removed 4 bases at V and 0 bases at J, with 10 bases between. There are 15 residues in the CDR3.

This chain uses TRBV2 with TRBJ1-5, with TRBD1 identical over 8 bases. Germline lookup yields CDR1 SNHLY and CDR2 FYNNEI. This CDR3 region has 15 residues. V shed 6 bases and J 4 bases; nucleotides not matched to a gene: 8. In DNA, the CDR3 is TGTGCCAGCAGCGCGGACAGGGTAGCTAATCAGCCCCAGCATTTT. It encodes CASSADRVANQPQHF. The full variable domain, rest sourced from reference TRBV2 and TRBJ1-5, is EPEVTQTPSHQVTQMGQEVILRCVPISNHLYFYWYRQILGQKVEFLVSFYNNEISEKSEIFDDQFSVERPDGSNFTLKIRSTKLEDSAMYFCASSADRVANQPQHFGDGTRLSIL.

The chain uses TRBV5-1 and TRBJ2-1; 15 nucleotides agree with TRBD2. The CDR3 totals 17 residues. The J segment lost 12 bases and the V segment lost 1 base, leaving 11 bases of the junction unmatched. From germline, CDR1 is SGHRS and CDR2 YFSETQ. The CDR3 region is CASSLRGLAGGPSGQFF. For the CDR3, the DNA is TGCGCCAGCAGCTTGAGAGGACTAGCGGGAGGGCCATCCGGGCAGTTCTTC.

The rearrangement uses TRBV11-1 and TRBJ1-1; possible D gene TRBD1, 6 bases. This CDR3 region has 15 residues. CDR1 and CDR2 (germline): SGHAT, FQDESV (reference sequence). With 1 base removed from V and 4 bases from J, the gap between germline ends came to 13 bases. CDR3 region: CASSLVKGGGTEAFF. CDR3 sequence (DNA): TGTGCCAGCAGCTTAGTGAAGGGGGGAGGCACTGAAGCTTTCTTT.

As regards this clone: Possible read error: a much larger clone is one base away. The gene calls are TRBV6-4 and TRBJ2-1; TRBD1 aligns across 11 bases. CDR3 length equals 14 residues. V shed 2 bases and J 6 bases; nucleotides not matched to a gene: 0. Germline V CDR1 and CDR2: MRHNA, SNTAGT. The CDR3 loop is CASSDGTGGNEQFF. The CDR3 DNA reads as TGTGCCAGCAGTGACGGGACAGGGGGCAATGAGCAGTTCTTC.

V and J are TRBV2 and TRBJ2-1; D is unresolved. The CDR3 has 15 amino acids. Per germline, CDR1 SNHLY and CDR2 FYNNEI. V lost 6 bases and J lost 0, with 12 bases in between. The CDR3 DNA follows: TGTGCCAGCAGATTTAGTCAGAGCTCCTACAATGAGCAGTTCTTC. This gives the protein CASRFSQSSYNEQFF.

The chain carries TRBV7-9 and TRBJ2-3, with D possibly matching TRBD2 (7 bases). The CDR3 covers 15 residues. CDR1 is SEHNR and CDR2 is FQNEAQ in the germline V gene (reference sequence). Trimming removed 5 bases from V and 2 bases from J, with 14 bases in between. CDR3 sequence (DNA): TGTGCCAGCAGCCGGACGGGGGGCAACACAGATACGCAGTATTTT. The encoded protein is CASSRTGGNTDTQYF.

The chain links TRBV30 to TRBJ1-3; D is unresolved. The CDR3 is 13 amino acids. Germline values: CDR1 GTSNPN, CDR2 SVGIG (reference sequence). Trimming stripped 5 bases from V and 0 bases from J, with 8 bases between. CDR3 region: CAWQRSSGNTIYF. In nucleotides, the CDR3 is TGTGCCTGGCAACGAAGCTCTGGAAACACCATATATTTT.

In its sample, this clone was seen once. The gene calls are TRBV7-8 and TRBJ2-5; D is perhaps TRBD1 or TRBD2 (5 bases each). Trimming shortened V by 2 bases and J by 3 bases, and 28 bases separated the two germline ends. The CDR3 sequence is 20 residues long. CDR1 SGHVS and CDR2 FQNEAQ come from the germline V gene. The CDR3 loop reads CASSLWGLRATRLIKETQYF. For the CDR3, the DNA is TGTGCCAGCAGCTTATGGGGGTTGAGGGCAACCAGGCTTATCAAAGAGACCCAGTACTTC.